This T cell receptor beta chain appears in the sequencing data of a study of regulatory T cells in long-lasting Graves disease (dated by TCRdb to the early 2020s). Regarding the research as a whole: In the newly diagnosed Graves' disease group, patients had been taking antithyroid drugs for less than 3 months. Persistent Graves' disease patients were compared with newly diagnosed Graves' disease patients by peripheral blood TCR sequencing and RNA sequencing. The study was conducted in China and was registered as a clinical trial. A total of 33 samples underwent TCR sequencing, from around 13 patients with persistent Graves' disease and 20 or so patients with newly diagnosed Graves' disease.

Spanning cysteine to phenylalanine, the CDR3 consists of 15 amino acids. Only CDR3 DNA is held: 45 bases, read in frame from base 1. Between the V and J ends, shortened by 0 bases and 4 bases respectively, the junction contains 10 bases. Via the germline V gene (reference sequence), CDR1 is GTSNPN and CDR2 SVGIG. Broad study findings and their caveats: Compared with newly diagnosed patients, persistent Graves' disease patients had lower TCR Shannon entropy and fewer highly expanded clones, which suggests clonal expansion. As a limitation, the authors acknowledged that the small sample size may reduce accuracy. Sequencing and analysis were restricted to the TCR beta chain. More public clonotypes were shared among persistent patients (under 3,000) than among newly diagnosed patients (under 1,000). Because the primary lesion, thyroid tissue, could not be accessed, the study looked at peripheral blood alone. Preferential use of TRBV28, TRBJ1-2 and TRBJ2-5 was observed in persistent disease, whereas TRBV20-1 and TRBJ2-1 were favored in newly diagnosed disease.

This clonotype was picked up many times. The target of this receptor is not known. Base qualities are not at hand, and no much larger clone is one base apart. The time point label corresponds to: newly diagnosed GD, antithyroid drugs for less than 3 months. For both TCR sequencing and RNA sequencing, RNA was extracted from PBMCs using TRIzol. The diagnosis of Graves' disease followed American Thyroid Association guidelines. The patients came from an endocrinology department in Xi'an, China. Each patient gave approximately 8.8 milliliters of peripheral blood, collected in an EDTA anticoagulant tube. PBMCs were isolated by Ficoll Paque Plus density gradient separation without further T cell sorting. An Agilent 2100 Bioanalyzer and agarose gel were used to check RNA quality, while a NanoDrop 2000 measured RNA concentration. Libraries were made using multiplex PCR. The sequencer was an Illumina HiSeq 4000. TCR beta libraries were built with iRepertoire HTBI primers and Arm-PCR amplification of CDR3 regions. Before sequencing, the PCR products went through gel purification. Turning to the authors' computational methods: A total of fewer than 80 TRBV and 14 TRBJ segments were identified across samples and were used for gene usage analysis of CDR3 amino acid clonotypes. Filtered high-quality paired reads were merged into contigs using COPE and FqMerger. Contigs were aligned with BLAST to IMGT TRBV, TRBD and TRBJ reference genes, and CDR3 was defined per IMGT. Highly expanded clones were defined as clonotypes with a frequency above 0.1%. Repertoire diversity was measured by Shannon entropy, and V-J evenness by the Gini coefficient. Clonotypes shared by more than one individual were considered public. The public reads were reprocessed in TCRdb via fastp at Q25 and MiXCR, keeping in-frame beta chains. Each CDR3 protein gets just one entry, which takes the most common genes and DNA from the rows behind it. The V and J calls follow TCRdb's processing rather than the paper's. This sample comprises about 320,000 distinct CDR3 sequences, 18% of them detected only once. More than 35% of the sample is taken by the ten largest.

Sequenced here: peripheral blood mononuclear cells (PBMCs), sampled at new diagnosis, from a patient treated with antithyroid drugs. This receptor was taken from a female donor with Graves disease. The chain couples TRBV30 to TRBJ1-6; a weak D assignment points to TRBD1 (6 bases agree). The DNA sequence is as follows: TGTGCCTGGAGTGTCGGCAGGGGTTATAATTCACCCCTCCACTTT. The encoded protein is CAWSVGRGYNSPLHF.